The next 13 T cell receptor beta chains were all read from a single sample in a study of cytomegalovirus exposure and HLA in healthy donors. The PCR was carried out with 60 Vbeta primers and 13 Jbeta primers. Measured with immunoSEQ multiplex PCR; TCRdb has only the in-frame clones, and not every one. The table shows some 100,000 clones, with about 68% occurring only once. Sequencing used PBMCs. These receptors all stem from a woman in her forties or fifties in good health and CMV-seropositive.

The J gene is TRBJ2-1, the V gene TRBV27; 7 bases line up with TRBD2. Germline trimming cut 2 bases from V and 6 bases from J; bases unmatched to any gene: 4. CDR1 and CDR2 (germline): MNHEY, SMNVEV (reference sequence). This CDR3 is 14 amino acids long. CDR3 nucleotide sequence: TGTGCCAGCAGTTTAGAGGGACTAACCAATGAGCAGTTCTTC. Its translation is CASSLEGLTNEQFF.

The V and J genes are TRBV2 and TRBJ2-5; D is perhaps TRBD2 (5 bases). CDR1 is SNHLY and CDR2 is FYNNEI in the germline V gene. The CDR3 extends over 14 amino acids. V shed 8 bases and J shed 5 bases, with 18 bases lying between them. The DNA of the CDR3 is TGTGCCAGCTACAGCGGCCCCTCGAGGGAGACCCAGTACTTC. Its translation is CASYSGPSRETQYF.

This clone has a handful of counts. This chain joins TRBV6-1 and TRBJ1-5; 9 bases match TRBD1. CDR1 and CDR2 from the germline V gene are MNHNS and SASEGT. The CDR3 totals 16 residues. Losses at the gene ends were 3 bases for V and 6 bases for J; bases not matched to a gene: 9. The CDR3, as DNA: TGTGCCAGCAGTGAGGGATACAGGGGGCCCTCTCAGCCCCAGCATTTT. It translates to CASSEGYRGPSQPQHF.

The chain has TRBV9 and TRBJ2-1; the D gene is possibly TRBD1 (5 bases). Germline loops: CDR1 SGDLS, CDR2 YYNGEE. The CDR3 runs 12 residues. Trimming left V 0 bases short and J 13 bases short, with 11 bases between. The DNA for the CDR3 is TGTGCCAGCAGCGTAGCCAGGGAACCTCAGTTCTTC. Protein: CASSVAREPQFF.

The chain uses TRBV28 and TRBJ1-2; TRBD1 aligns across 10 bases. This CDR3 is 16 amino acids long. In germline, CDR1 is MDHEN, CDR2 SYDVKM. V trimming: 4 bases; J trimming: 2 bases; junction bases outside the gene matches: 7. In DNA, the CDR3 is TGTGCCAGCAGTTCCGGGACAGGGGTCCCCAACTATGGCTACACCTTC. Translation: CASSSGTGVPNYGYTF.

The chain couples TRBV6-5 to TRBJ2-7; 7 bases line up with TRBD2. This CDR3 spans 13 amino acids. V gave up 0 bases and J gave up 5 bases; unmatched junction bases: 1. Germline CDR1 is MNHEY and CDR2 is SVGAGI. CDR3 coding DNA: TGTGCCAGCAGTTACTCGGCGGGAGACGAGCAGTACTTC. Translating it yields CASSYSAGDEQYF.

The chain recombines TRBV6-5 with TRBJ1-1, with D uncertain. The CDR3 is 14 residues long. CDR1 and CDR2 (germline): MNHEY, SVGAGI. Trimming removed 6 bases at V and 1 base at J, with 12 bases between. The CDR3, as DNA: TGTGCCAGCAGGTCCCTCGGGAGGAACACTGAAGCTTTCTTT. It is translated as CASRSLGRNTEAFF.

This clone was observed once. V gene TRBV28 combines with J gene TRBJ2-1; 12 positions match TRBD2. Trimming removed 6 bases from V and 0 bases from J; junction bases left unmatched: 9. Per the germline V gene, CDR1 is MDHEN and CDR2 is SYDVKM. This CDR3 comprises 18 residues. Written as DNA, the CDR3 is TGTGCCAGCAGACTAGGACTAGCGGGAACAAACTCCTACAATGAGCAGTTCTTC. The encoded protein is CASRLGLAGTNSYNEQFF.

J is TRBJ2-7 and V is TRBV27, with TRBD2 matching over 7 bases. V was pared by 3 bases and J by 4 bases, with 3 bases of the junction left unmatched. CDR3 length: 13 residues. The germline V gene has CDR1 MNHEY and CDR2 SMNVEV (reference sequence). CDR3 bases: TGTGCCAGCAGTTTTCTGGGAGGGTACGAGCAGTACTTC. Residues: CASSFLGGYEQYF.

The V call is TRBV5-1, the J call TRBJ2-5; D gene unclear. The CDR3 extends over 14 amino acids. V was pared by 0 bases and J by 5 bases, with 11 bases between. Germline CDR1 SGHRS, CDR2 YFSETQ. As DNA, the CDR3 is TGCGCCAGCAGCTTGGCCCCGGGTGGGGAGACCCAGTACTTC. The encoded protein is CASSLAPGGETQYF.

V usage is TRBV27 and J usage is TRBJ1-1; TRBD1 matches 7 bases. Germline loops: CDR1 MNHEY, CDR2 SMNVEV (reference sequence). With 2 bases clipped from V and 3 bases from J, the junction kept 9 bases outside the gene matches. The CDR3 totals 16 residues. As DNA, the CDR3 is TGTGCCAGCAGTTTAGTTTGGGACAGCAGTTACACTGAAGCTTTCTTT. It encodes CASSLVWDSSYTEAFF.

In its sample, this clone was seen a few times. The V and J genes are TRBV6-1 and TRBJ2-5, with D possibly TRBD2 on 6 matching bases. Germline-derived CDR1 and CDR2 are MNHNS and SASEGT. Trimming cost V 6 bases and J 3 bases, with 11 bases left between them. The CDR3 length is 13 residues. The CDR3 here is CASSLTGEETQYF. Written as DNA, the CDR3 is TGTGCCAGCAGCCTCACGGGGGAAGAGACCCAGTACTTC.

The chain employs TRBV9 and TRBJ2-7; 7 positions agree with TRBD2. The germline V gene encodes CDR1 SGDLS and CDR2 YYNGEE. This CDR3 has 15 residues. Trimming removed 0 bases from V and 4 bases from J; junction bases left unmatched: 7. CDR3 region: CASSVAGGSIYEQYF. CDR3 nucleotides: TGTGCCAGCAGCGTAGCTGGCGGGAGCATATACGAGCAGTACTTC.